The 21 T cell receptor beta chains reported below all come from one sample, sequenced in a study of breast tumors, draining lymph nodes, adjacent tissues. Axillary draining lymph nodes of breast cancer patients supplied the node samples. A single record per CDR3 protein comes from TCRdb applying MiXCR to the multiplex PCR reads. The table lists roughly 120,000 distinct CDR3 sequences, 20% of them singletons. Sequenced material: axillary lymph node tissue. The origin of the receptors is a female donor with breast cancer. Some clones in this sample may be carry-over from other donors' samples.

About this clonotype itself: Sequence at one end of the junction differs from germline and may be a read error. V and J are TRBV20-1 and TRBJ2-3, with D hard to call. The last part of the DNA fits TRBJ1-5 better; the J call may be wrong. CDR1 and CDR2 (germline): DFQATT, SNEGSKA (reference sequence). This CDR3 is built from 12 residues. CDR3 sequence (DNA): TGTAGTGCTAGACTGGTCACAGATACGCAGCATTTT. Translating it yields CSARLVTDTQHF.

This clonotype was detected ten times or more. The chain couples TRBV5-1 to TRBJ2-7; tentative D call: TRBD2 (6 bases). The CDR3 runs 14 residues. Trimming took off 4 bases at V and 6 bases at J, with 17 bases between the two ends. Germline CDR1 is SGHRS and CDR2 is YFSETQ. The CDR3 nucleotides are TGCGCCAGCAGCCCGGGGACTGACCCCCGCGAGCAGTACTTC. Amino acids: CASSPGTDPREQYF. Using reference TRBV5-1 and TRBJ2-7 for the parts outside the CDR3, the full variable domain is KAGVTQTPRYLIKTRGQQVTLSCSPISGHRSVSWYQQTPGQGLQFLFEYFSETQRNKGNFPGRFSGRQFSNSRSEMNVSTLELGDSALYLCASSPGTDPREQYFGPGTRLTVT.

The sample holds many counts of this clonotype. V and J are TRBV27 and TRBJ2-3; D gene unclear. The V end lost 6 bases, the J end lost 2 bases, and 12 bases lay between the germline ends. Germline V gene data show CDR1 as MNHEY and CDR2 as SMNVEV (reference sequence). This CDR3 region has 14 residues. CDR3 sequence: CASRQTRITDTQYF. In DNA, the CDR3 is TGTGCCAGCAGGCAGACACGGATCACAGATACGCAGTATTTT.

This clonotype was recorded a few times. At one boundary the junction diverges from the germline segment, which might be a read error. The chain recombines TRBV12-3 or TRBV12-4 with TRBJ2-5, with no clear D. There are 14 residues in the CDR3. The CDR3 bases are TGTGCCAGCAGTTTCTCCGGGTCTCAAGAGGCCCAGTACTTC. This translates into CASSFSGSQEAQYF.

This clonotype occurred many times. The chain recombines TRBV12-3 or TRBV12-4 with TRBJ1-2; D possibly corresponds to TRBD1 (5 bases). This CDR3 has 14 residues. Trimming took off 3 bases at V and 6 bases at J, with 14 bases between the two ends. The CDR3 DNA is TGTGCCAGCAGTTTCCGGGGGGGGTTAGATGGCTACACCTTC. Translated: CASSFRGGLDGYTF.

This clonotype was observed at least ten times. This rearrangement joins TRBV5-1 to TRBJ2-3, with 8 bases matching TRBD2. Unmatched junction bases numbered 8, after V lost 5 bases and J lost 6 bases. The CDR3 loop spans 14 amino acids. Looked up from germline, CDR1 is SGHRS and CDR2 is YFSETQ. The chain's CDR3 is CASRAIAGLDTQYF. The CDR3 DNA is TGCGCCAGCAGGGCCATAGCGGGATTGGATACGCAGTATTTT.

This clonotype was seen at least ten times. The J gene is TRBJ2-3, the V gene TRBV7-8, with D hard to call. This CDR3 spans 15 amino acids. V was cut by 1 base and J by 6 bases, with 14 bases left in between. Germline V gene lookup returns CDR1 SGHVS and CDR2 FQNEAQ. CDR3 sequence reads: CASSLEAGLGDTQYF. The DNA for the CDR3 is TGTGCCAGCAGCTTAGAGGCCGGTTTAGGTGATACGCAGTATTTT.

This clonotype was seen at least ten times. The chain links TRBV5-1 to TRBJ1-2, with 8 bases lining up with TRBD1. V was clipped by 4 bases and J by 0 bases; unmatched bases: 11. CDR3 size: 17 residues. CDR1 is SGHRS, CDR2 YFSETQ, per germline. The CDR3 loop reads CASSPGQGLSPNYGYTF. In DNA, the CDR3 is TGCGCCAGCAGCCCCGGACAGGGCCTTTCCCCTAACTATGGCTACACCTTC. The full variable domain, rest sourced from reference TRBV5-1 and TRBJ1-2, is KAGVTQTPRYLIKTRGQQVTLSCSPISGHRSVSWYQQTPGQGLQFLFEYFSETQRNKGNFPGRFSGRQFSNSRSEMNVSTLELGDSALYLCASSPGQGLSPNYGYTFGSGTRLTVV.

This clonotype was recorded at least ten times. V gene TRBV19 combines with J gene TRBJ1-5; D uncertain. Trimming removed 7 bases from V and 0 bases from J, with 13 bases in between. Germline V gene lookup returns CDR1 LNHDA and CDR2 SQIVND (reference sequence). The CDR3 has 15 residues. CDR3 coding DNA: TGTGCCAGTATCAATATTGGGGATAGCAATCAGCCCCAGCATTTT. As protein: CASINIGDSNQPQHF.

As to this clonotype: This sequence may be a read error, since a much larger clone differs from it by one base. J is TRBJ1-2 and V is TRBV2; D is unresolved. The CDR3 contains 15 residues. In germline, CDR1 is SNHLY, CDR2 FYNNEI. CDR3 DNA sequence: TGTGCCAGCAGTGAGTCCAGCCAGTCTGTCTATGGCCACACCTTC. This translates into CASSESSQSVYGHTF.

The sample holds many counts of this clonotype. This chain uses TRBV5-6 with TRBJ1-6; no clear D. Germline CDR1 SGHDT, CDR2 YYEEEE. Trimming pared 1 base from V and 0 bases from J, leaving 11 bases between. The CDR3 runs 17 residues. The CDR3 nucleotides read TGTGCCAGCAGCTTGCAGATAGAAGACTCCTATAATTCACCCCTCCACTTT. It yields the protein CASSLQIEDSYNSPLHF.

This clonotype was seen many times. CDR3 nucleotides: TGTGCCAGCAGTGAAATCGGCGGGACCTACGAGCAGTACTTC. Translating it yields CASSEIGGTYEQYF. V usage is TRBV25-1 and J usage is TRBJ2-7, with a weak D call TRBD2 (6 bases). There are 14 residues in the CDR3. Germline-derived CDR1 and CDR2 are MGHDK and SYGVNS. Trimming left V 2 bases short and J 2 bases short, with 10 bases between.

This clonotype was detected many times. V is TRBV9 and J is TRBJ2-3; no firm D call. CDR1 and CDR2 (germline): SGDLS, YYNGEE. This CDR3 is built from 12 residues. The germline V and J ends were trimmed by 1 base and 5 bases, with 5 bases remaining between them. The chain's CDR3 is CASSVQEDTQYF. Here the CDR3 DNA reads TGTGCCAGCAGCGTACAAGAAGATACGCAGTATTTT.

The table lists this clonotype with many counts. The V call is TRBV3-1, the J call TRBJ2-1, with D unresolved. V lost 4 bases and J lost 2, with 3 bases in between. Germline V CDR1 and CDR2: LGHDT, YNNKEL (reference sequence). CDR3 length: 12 amino acids. The CDR3 sequence: CASSRTYNEQFF. The DNA of the CDR3 is TGTGCCAGCAGCCGGACCTACAATGAGCAGTTCTTC.

This clonotype was counted a few times. This chain connects TRBV19 to TRBJ2-4; no definite D call. The CDR3 consists of 17 residues. CDR1 LNHDA and CDR2 SQIVND come from the germline V gene (reference sequence). With 2 bases removed from V and 9 bases from J, the gap between germline ends came to 23 bases. The CDR3 protein is CASSISGRMGTEVIQYF. CDR3 nucleotides: TGTGCCAGTAGTATATCGGGCAGGATGGGTACTGAGGTCATTCAGTACTTC.

This clonotype was detected ten times or more. The chain recombines TRBV2 with TRBJ1-2; 8 positions match TRBD1. CDR1 is SNHLY, CDR2 FYNNEI, per germline. V trimming: 2 bases; J trimming: 8 bases; junction bases outside the gene matches: 10. There are 15 residues in the CDR3. The DNA of the CDR3 is TGTGCCAGCAGTGAACGCCGACAGGGGATGGAGGGCTACACCTTC. Amino acids: CASSERRQGMEGYTF.

This clonotype was found many times. The chain joins TRBV19 to TRBJ2-1; tentatively, D is TRBD2 (6 bases). V was pared by 5 bases and J by 8 bases, with 10 bases between. The CDR3 is 12 amino acids. Germline loops: CDR1 LNHDA, CDR2 SQIVND (reference sequence). In nucleotides, the CDR3 is TGTGCCAGTAGTCCCCGGGAGTATGAGCAGTTCTTC. The encoded protein is CASSPREYEQFF.

This clonotype was counted at least ten times. The chain carries TRBV2 and TRBJ2-5, with D possibly TRBD1 on 6 matching bases. CDR3 length: 15 residues. Trimming removed 0 bases at V and 5 bases at J, with 13 bases between. Germline V CDR1 and CDR2: SNHLY, FYNNEI. The CDR3 region is CASSEARLGGETQYF. Here the CDR3 DNA reads TGTGCCAGCAGTGAAGCGCGATTAGGGGGTGAGACCCAGTACTTC.

The chain is built from TRBV11-2 and TRBJ2-3; 9 bases line up with TRBD2. The CDR3 is 17 residues long. J lost 2 bases, V lost 0 bases, and 6 bases had no gene match. The germline CDR1 and CDR2 sequences are SGHAT and FQNNGV. CDR3 coding DNA: TGTGCCAGCAGCTTAGATCTAGCGGGAAAGCCCACAGATACGCAGTATTTT. This gives the protein CASSLDLAGKPTDTQYF.

In its sample, this clonotype was seen many times. The chain combines TRBV6-5 with TRBJ1-5; possible D gene TRBD1, 5 bases. Trimming shortened V by 6 bases and J by 1 base, and 13 bases separated the two germline ends. Germline V gene data show CDR1 as MNHEY and CDR2 as SVGAGI. The CDR3 extends over 15 amino acids. The chain's CDR3 is CASRDLGGSNQPQHF. The CDR3 DNA reads as TGTGCCAGCAGAGACCTCGGGGGGAGCAATCAGCCCCAGCATTTT.

This clonotype was detected only a few times. J is TRBJ2-3 and V is TRBV27; weak D call: TRBD2 (5 bases). Germline V gene data show CDR1 as MNHEY and CDR2 as SMNVEV (reference sequence). This CDR3 comprises 16 residues. The V end was cut by 4 bases, the J end by 2 bases, with 16 bases between. The CDR3 protein is CASSWVGSRATDTQYF. The DNA for the CDR3 is TGTGCCAGCAGTTGGGTAGGGAGTCGCGCCACAGATACGCAGTATTTT.